Shown below are 20 T cell receptor beta chains from a single sample sequenced in a study of control samples from healthy donors and cancer patients. Assay: immunoSEQ multiplex PCR; the TCRdb copy retains only in-frame clones and omits some. The data hold some 74,000 clones, with about 83% observed a single time. Material: blood. Receptor source: a man between 60 and 75 years old in good health.

The V call is TRBV10-3, the J call TRBJ2-1; no clear D. The CDR3 length is 15 residues. Trimming removed 10 bases at V and 6 bases at J, with 22 bases between. The germline V gene has CDR1 ENHRY and CDR2 SYGVKD. This chain's CDR3 is CATSTTTASTNEQFF. CDR3 DNA sequence: TGTGCCACTTCGACAACAACCGCTTCAACCAATGAGCAGTTCTTC.

This clone was counted a single time. The gene calls are TRBV2 and TRBJ1-6, with D tentatively TRBD1 (6 bases). V dropped 6 bases and J dropped 5 bases, with 14 bases sitting between them. Germline CDR1 SNHLY, CDR2 FYNNEI. The CDR3 loop spans 15 amino acids. The CDR3 sequence is CASRGRGQNNSPLHF. The CDR3 nucleotides read TGTGCCAGCAGAGGCAGGGGACAAAATAATTCACCCCTCCACTTT. Complete variable domain (other parts from reference TRBV2 and TRBJ1-6): EPEVTQTPSHQVTQMGQEVILRCVPISNHLYFYWYRQILGQKVEFLVSFYNNEISEKSEIFDDQFSVERPDGSNFTLKIRSTKLEDSAMYFCASRGRGQNNSPLHFGNGTRLTVT.

The chain links TRBV18 to TRBJ2-7; the D is unclear. CDR3 length equals 16 residues. Trimming removed 0 bases at V and 0 bases at J, with 12 bases between. The germline CDR1 and CDR2 sequences are KGHSH and LQKENI. The CDR3 is CASSPPAVHASYEQYF. CDR3 nucleotides: TGTGCCAGCTCACCACCGGCGGTCCACGCCTCCTACGAGCAGTACTTC.

The V call is TRBV3-1 (or the pseudogene TRBV3-2), the J call TRBJ2-5; 7 nucleotides line up with TRBD2. Germline values: CDR1 LGHDT, CDR2 YNNKEL (reference sequence). The CDR3 is made up of 14 amino acids. V was pared by 2 bases and J by 5 bases, with 5 bases of the junction left unmatched. In DNA, the CDR3 is TGTGCCAGCAGCCAATCGACTAGCTGGGAGACCCAGTACTTC. This gives the protein CASSQSTSWETQYF.

The rearrangement uses TRBV5-4 and TRBJ2-1; 7 bases line up with TRBD2. The CDR3 is 15 residues long. Trimming took 5 bases from V and 2 from J; bases not matched to a gene: 7. Germline CDR1 is SGHNT and CDR2 is YYREEE (reference sequence). CDR3 DNA sequence: TGTGCCAGCAGTTTTACTAGCGACCCCTACAATGAGCAGTTCTTC. Protein sequence: CASSFTSDPYNEQFF.

There are a few counts of this clone. The V call is TRBV6-4, the J call TRBJ2-6; no firm D call. Germline CDR1 and CDR2: MRHNA and SNTAGT. Trimming removed 2 bases from V and 0 bases from J, with 5 bases in between. The CDR3 consists of 15 residues. The CDR3 here is CASSDDSSGANVLTF. CDR3 bases: TGTGCCAGCAGTGACGATAGCTCTGGGGCCAACGTCCTGACTTTC.

The V gene is TRBV2, the J gene TRBJ2-5, with 9 bases identical to TRBD1. The CDR3 contains 14 residues. Germline-derived CDR1 and CDR2 are SNHLY and FYNNEI. The V and J ends lost 7 bases and 4 bases, in that order; junction bases with no gene match: 7. The CDR3 DNA reads TGTGCCAGCACGAGACAGGGGGTGGCAGAGACCCAGTACTTC. This encodes CASTRQGVAETQYF.

This chain uses TRBV5-4 with TRBJ1-6; D gene uncertain. The CDR3 consists of 14 residues. V dropped 6 bases and J dropped 5 bases, with 12 bases sitting between them. Germline lookup yields CDR1 SGHNT and CDR2 YYREEE (reference sequence). The CDR3 DNA sequence: TGTGCCAGCACCCGCATGGAGGATAATTCACCCCTCCACTTT. It codes for CASTRMEDNSPLHF.

Details on this clone: One end of the junction is discordant with germline, which a read error may explain. This chain uses TRBV6-5 with TRBJ1-1, with D possibly being TRBD1 (6 bases). The CDR3 extends over 13 amino acids. The V gene's germline CDR1 is MNHEY and CDR2 SVGAGI. In DNA form, the CDR3 reads TGTGCCAGCAGCTACTCACAGGGCAGTGAAGCTTTCTTT. It codes for CASSYSQGSEAFF.

The chain uses TRBV19 and TRBJ1-1; 8 positions agree with TRBD1. This CDR3 contains 17 residues. The germline V gene encodes CDR1 LNHDA and CDR2 SQIVND (reference sequence). Trimming at V came to 9 bases and at J to 1 base, leaving 16 bases not matched to a gene. Here the CDR3 DNA reads TGTGCCAGCCGGCCGGGGACAGGATATGTAAGGAACACTGAAGCTTTCTTT. This sequence encodes CASRPGTGYVRNTEAFF.

The rearrangement joins TRBV5-1 to TRBJ2-1; 9 bases are shared with TRBD2. This CDR3 has 16 residues. V dropped 3 bases and J dropped 3; count of bases not matched to a gene: 7. Germline V gene sequence: CDR1 SGHRS, CDR2 YFSETQ. CDR3 DNA sequence: TGCGCCAGCAGCTCGCGGACTAGCGTCCTCTACAATGAGCAGTTCTTC. The encoded protein is CASSSRTSVLYNEQFF.

The chain recombines TRBV7-2 with TRBJ2-1; TRBD1 might be the D (6 bases). Germline values: CDR1 SGHTA, CDR2 FQGNSA. Trimming stripped 4 bases from V and 7 bases from J, with 11 bases between. CDR3 size: 13 residues. DNA of the CDR3: TGTGCCAGCAGCTCCGGACAGAAGAATGAGCAGTTCTTC. It specifies CASSSGQKNEQFF.

The gene calls are TRBV10-3 and TRBJ1-1; possibly TRBD1 for D (6 bases). Germline assignment: CDR1 ENHRY and CDR2 SYGVKD. Between the trimmed V and J ends, which lost 6 bases and 0 bases, there was a span of 8 bases. The CDR3 is 13 amino acids. This CDR3 reads CAIRGALNTEAFF. CDR3 coding DNA: TGTGCCATCAGGGGGGCCTTGAACACTGAAGCTTTCTTT.

This chain connects TRBV2 to TRBJ1-6; 10 positions match TRBD1. Per germline, CDR1 SNHLY and CDR2 FYNNEI. The trim removed 7 bases at V and 6 bases at J, leaving 3 bases unmatched. The CDR3 loop spans 14 amino acids. The CDR3 DNA is TGTGCCAGCAAAAGGGACAGGGGTAATTCACCCCTCCACTTT. Encoded protein: CASKRDRGNSPLHF.

The rearrangement links TRBV13 to TRBJ2-1, with 9 bases identical to TRBD2. Germline V gene lookup returns CDR1 PRHDT and CDR2 FYEKMQ (reference sequence). V dropped 10 bases and J dropped 5; count of bases not matched to a gene: 9. This CDR3 spans 14 amino acids. The CDR3 nucleotides are TGTGCCACCTTTATAGCGGGAGACGACAATGAGCAGTTCTTC. Its protein product is CATFIAGDDNEQFF.

The chain recombines TRBV6-2 or TRBV6-3 with TRBJ2-1; D gene uncertain. CDR3 length equals 11 residues. Germline loops: CDR1 MNHEY, CDR2 SVGEGT. Trimming cost V 5 bases and J 6 bases, with 5 bases left between them. The CDR3 protein is CASSGVNEQFF. Here the CDR3 DNA reads TGTGCCAGCAGTGGGGTCAATGAGCAGTTCTTC.

With respect to this clone: Other DNA sequences from this sample encode an identical CDR3 as well. The J gene is TRBJ2-1, the V gene TRBV2; TRBD2 might be the D (6 bases). V lost 10 bases and J 6 bases, leaving 19 bases between the germline ends. Germline loops: CDR1 SNHLY, CDR2 FYNNEI. The CDR3 is 14 amino acids. This chain's CDR3 is CATRELAPSNEQFF. DNA for the CDR3: TGTGCCACCCGGGAACTAGCACCTTCCAATGAGCAGTTCTTC.

This clone was observed a single time. V usage is TRBV9 and J usage is TRBJ2-3; 9 nucleotides agree with TRBD1. The CDR3 is made up of 17 amino acids. Germline V CDR1 and CDR2: SGDLS, YYNGEE. The V gene end was trimmed by 0 bases and the J gene end by 0 bases; junction bases not matched to a gene: 5. CDR3 DNA sequence: TGTGCCAGCAGCGTAGAGGGACAGGGATTGAGCACAGATACGCAGTATTTT. Protein: CASSVEGQGLSTDTQYF.

The chain employs TRBV5-1 and TRBJ2-2, with 7 bases aligning to TRBD1. CDR3 size: 17 residues. CDR1 and CDR2 (germline): SGHRS, YFSETQ. Germline trimming cut 0 bases from V and 6 bases from J; bases unmatched to any gene: 11. The CDR3 reads CASSLDPIQGVPGELFF. CDR3 nucleotides: TGCGCCAGCAGCTTGGACCCGATTCAGGGGGTTCCCGGGGAGCTGTTTTTT.

The V gene is TRBV20-1, the J gene TRBJ2-7; 10 nucleotides match TRBD1. Per the germline V gene, CDR1 is DFQATT and CDR2 is SNEGSKA (reference sequence). The CDR3 length is 15 residues. V was pared by 3 bases and J by 5 bases, with 10 bases of the junction left unmatched. The CDR3 bases are TGCAGTGCTAGTAACCCGGGACAGGGGTTTCACGAGCAGTACTTC. It is translated as CSASNPGQGFHEQYF.